This T cell receptor (beta chain) is drawn from a study of beta chain features in type 1 diabetes. The wider study: Researchers looked at fewer than 120,000,000 sorted cells across all samples. General observations from the study: Researchers report that Type 1 diabetes patients had moderately but significantly shorter TCRB CDR3s across all four CD4+ subsets.

The entirety of the isolated RNA underwent reverse transcription, so expressed TCRB transcripts were sequenced. The read count averaged roughly 3.5 million across naive, central memory and regulatory T cell samples. TCRdb's copy holds only in-frame clones and misses some; the assay was immunoSEQ multiplex PCR. The sample has 400,000 to 500,000 clones; about 15% are singletons. A word on this clone: The antigen remains undetermined. Distinct nucleotide sequences in the sample also encode this CDR3.

V was trimmed by 1 base and J by 1 base, leaving 4 bases between them. CDR1 and CDR2 from the germline V gene are SGHTA and FQGNSA. The CDR3 extends over 13 amino acids. The sequenced sample was naive CD4+ T cells from blood. This clonotype originated in a man under 40 in good health. The chain joins TRBV7-2 to TRBJ1-1; D remains unclear. The CDR3 sequence: CASSLEGNTEAFF. In DNA, the CDR3 is TGTGCCAGCAGCTTAGAAGGGAACACTGAAGCTTTCTTT.